Listed here are 9 T cell receptor beta chains from one sample, sequenced in a study of response to subunit inactivated influenza vaccine. In TCRdb, the RT-PCR reads were re-called with MiXCR into one record per CDR3 protein. The data hold 800,000 to 1,000,000 distinct CDR3 sequences, with approximately 22% observed a single time. The starting material was PBMCs from blood, obtained 5 days after vaccination. The receptor set was obtained from a man aged 50-59 years who received an inactivated influenza vaccine.

This clonotype was seen more than once but under ten times. V usage is TRBV7-8 and J usage is TRBJ2-3; D remains unclear. Germline V gives CDR1 SGHVS, CDR2 FQNEAQ. The CDR3 runs to 12 residues. V was shortened by 5 bases and J by 4 bases, with 7 bases between the two germline ends. The CDR3 DNA follows: TGTGCCAGCAGCCCACTTCCAGATACGCAGTATTTT. It specifies CASSPLPDTQYF.

This clonotype has just a few counts. In DNA, the CDR3 is TGTGCCAGCAAACGGACATATGGAGGCACAGATACGCAGTATTTT. It codes for CASKRTYGGTDTQYF. The V gene is TRBV6-2 or TRBV6-3, the J gene TRBJ2-3, with TRBD1 as a possible D gene (5 bases). The CDR3 totals 15 residues. Germline V gene data show CDR1 as MNHEY and CDR2 as SVGEGT. V was trimmed by 7 bases and J by 1 base, leaving 15 bases between them.

This clonotype was observed a few times. The V and J genes are TRBV7-2 and TRBJ2-7; unclear D gene. This CDR3 has 11 amino acids. Trimming removed 2 bases at V and 7 bases at J, with 6 bases between. Germline CDR1 and CDR2: SGHTA and FQGNSA. Here the CDR3 reads CASSLTVEQYF. The CDR3 bases are TGTGCCAGCAGCTTAACTGTTGAGCAGTACTTC.

This clonotype was seen a handful of times. This chain uses TRBV6-1 with TRBJ2-2; a possible D gene is TRBD1 (5 bases). V lost 5 bases, J lost 2 bases, and 12 bases lay in between. The CDR3 contains 15 residues. CDR1 and CDR2 (germline): MNHNS, SASEGT. The CDR3 DNA reads as TGTGCCAGCAGTCGGACATTTCTAAACACCGGGGAGCTGTTTTTT. This codes for CASSRTFLNTGELFF.

V gene TRBV6-2 or TRBV6-3 combines with J gene TRBJ1-6; tentative D call: TRBD1 (5 bases). The CDR3 length is 12 residues. Germline CDR1 is MNHEY and CDR2 is SVGEGT. The V gene lost 6 bases and the J gene lost 9 bases, with 9 bases spanning the gap. CDR3 loop: CASRRGRSPLHF. In DNA, the CDR3 is TGTGCCAGCAGGAGGGGCCGTTCACCCCTCCACTTT.

The gene calls are TRBV29-1 and TRBJ2-7; possibly TRBD1 for D (6 bases). V lost 0 bases and J 3 bases, leaving 15 bases between the germline ends. The CDR3 runs to 15 residues. Germline V gene sequence: CDR1 SQVTM, CDR2 ANQGSEA. CDR3 in DNA: TGCAGCGTTGAAGATCGAGGGGGAATACGCTACGAGCAGTACTTC. Amino acids: CSVEDRGGIRYEQYF.

J is TRBJ2-2 and V is TRBV7-2, with D possibly TRBD1 on 6 matching bases. The CDR3 extends over 15 amino acids. The V and J ends lost 6 bases and 5 bases respectively, with 16 bases between them. CDR1 is SGHTA and CDR2 is FQGNSA in the germline V gene. The DNA of the CDR3 is TGTGCCAGCAGTCCCCCAAATACAGGGACCGGGGAGCTGTTTTTT. Its protein product is CASSPPNTGTGELFF.

This clonotype was recorded a few times. The rearrangement links TRBV20-1 to TRBJ2-1, with 13 positions matching TRBD2. Germline V gene sequence: CDR1 DFQATT, CDR2 SNEGSKA (reference sequence). J was trimmed by 7 bases and V by 1 base; bases with no gene match: 10. This CDR3 is 17 amino acids long. CDR3 in DNA: TGCAGTGCTAGAGGTGCCGGGACTAGCGGGAATTCGAATGAGCAGTTCTTC. This encodes CSARGAGTSGNSNEQFF.

A few counts support this clonotype. The V call is TRBV6-2 or TRBV6-3, the J call TRBJ2-1; D is possibly TRBD1 (8 bases). CDR3 length equals 15 residues. V gave up 8 bases and J gave up 4 bases, with 18 bases separating them. The germline V gene encodes CDR1 MNHEY and CDR2 SVGEGT. CDR3 residues: CASGNGQGGYNEQFF. CDR3 DNA: TGTGCCAGCGGGAACGGACAGGGAGGGTACAATGAGCAGTTCTTC.